Shown below are 5 T cell receptor beta chains from a single sample sequenced in a study of response to subunit inactivated influenza vaccine. TCRdb independently ran MiXCR on the RT-PCR reads; one entry per CDR3 protein. Among roughly 790,000 distinct CDR3 sequences listed, 21% were seen once. The sample consisted of PBMCs from blood, taken more than 4 days after vaccination. The receptors come from a man aged 45 to 65 who received an inactivated influenza vaccine.

The rearrangement uses TRBV7-9 and TRBJ1-1; D is unclear. Germline CDR1 reads SEHNR; CDR2 reads FQNEAQ (reference sequence). The CDR3 has 14 residues. Trimming stripped 1 base from V and 1 base from J, with 7 bases between. CDR3 amino acids: CASSLGDTNTEAFF. CDR3 coding DNA: TGTGCCAGCAGCTTAGGAGATACGAACACTGAAGCTTTCTTT.

Only a few counts were recorded for this clonotype. CDR3: CASSLAHRGSYEQYF. The CDR3 DNA follows: TGTGCCAGCAGCTTGGCCCACAGGGGATCCTACGAGCAGTACTTC. This chain connects TRBV5-5 to TRBJ2-7, with 7 positions matching TRBD1. Germline loops: CDR1 SGHKS, CDR2 YYEKEE (reference sequence). CDR3 length equals 15 residues. V dropped 0 bases and J dropped 1; count of bases not matched to a gene: 4. The complete variable domain, with remaining parts taken from reference TRBV5-5 and TRBJ2-7, reads DAGVTQSPTHLIKTRGQQVTLRCSPISGHKSVSWYQQVLGQGPQFIFQYYEKEERGRGNFPDRFSARQFPNYSSELNVNALLLGDSALYLCASSLAHRGSYEQYFGPGTRLTVT.

Turning to this clonotype: The junction differs from germline at one of its ends, possibly a read error. V gene TRBV12-3 or TRBV12-4 combines with J gene TRBJ1-2; D uncertain. This CDR3 contains 13 residues. CDR3 region: CASSKGQHYGYTF. As DNA, the CDR3 is TGTGCCAGCAGTAAAGGTCAACACTACGGCTACACCTTC.

This clonotype was found a few times. The chain couples TRBV4-3 to TRBJ1-3, with no clear D. The CDR3 is 16 amino acids. The V gene's germline CDR1 is LGHNA and CDR2 YSLEER. The V end was cut by 0 bases, the J end by 0 bases, with 9 bases between. The CDR3 loop reads CASSQDHSSSGNTIYF. DNA of the CDR3: TGCGCCAGCAGCCAAGATCACAGTAGCTCTGGAAACACCATATATTTT.

This clonotype occurred once. This chain connects TRBV30 to TRBJ1-4; 7 positions match TRBD1. With 3 bases clipped from V and 5 bases from J, the junction kept 6 bases outside the gene matches. CDR3 length: 14 residues. Germline V gives CDR1 GTSNPN, CDR2 SVGIG (reference sequence). In nucleotides, the CDR3 is TGTGCCTGGAGCGTCCGGGACAGCAATGAAAAACTGTTTTTT. It is translated as CAWSVRDSNEKLFF.